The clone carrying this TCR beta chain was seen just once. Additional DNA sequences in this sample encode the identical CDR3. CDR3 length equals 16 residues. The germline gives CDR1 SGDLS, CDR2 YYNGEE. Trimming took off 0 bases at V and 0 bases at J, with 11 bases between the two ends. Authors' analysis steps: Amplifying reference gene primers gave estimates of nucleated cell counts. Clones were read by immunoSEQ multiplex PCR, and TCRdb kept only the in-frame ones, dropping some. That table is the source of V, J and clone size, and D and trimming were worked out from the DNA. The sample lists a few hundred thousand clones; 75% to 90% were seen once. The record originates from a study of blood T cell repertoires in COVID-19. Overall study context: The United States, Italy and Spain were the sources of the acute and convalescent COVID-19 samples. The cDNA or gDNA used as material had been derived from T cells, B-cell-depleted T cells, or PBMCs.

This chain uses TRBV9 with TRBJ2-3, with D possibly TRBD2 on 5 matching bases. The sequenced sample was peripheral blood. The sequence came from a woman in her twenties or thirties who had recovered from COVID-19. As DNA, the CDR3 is TGTGCCAGCAGCGTAGATCCGGGATCCAGCACAGATACGCAGTATTTT. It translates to CASSVDPGSSTDTQYF.